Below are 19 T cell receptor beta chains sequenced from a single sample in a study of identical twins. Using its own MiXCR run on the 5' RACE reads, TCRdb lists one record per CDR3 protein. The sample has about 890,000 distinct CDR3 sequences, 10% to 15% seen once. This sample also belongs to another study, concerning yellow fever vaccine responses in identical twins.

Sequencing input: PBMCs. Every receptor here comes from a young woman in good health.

The DNA for the CDR3 is TGTGCCATCACTCCGGGACTAGCGGGAGATACGCAGTATTTT. It codes for CAITPGLAGDTQYF. The chain combines TRBV10-3 with TRBJ2-3; TRBD2 agrees at 12 bases. The CDR3 loop spans 14 amino acids. V lost 7 bases to trimming and J lost 5 bases; unmatched junction nucleotides: 4. Per the germline V gene, CDR1 is ENHRY and CDR2 is SYGVKD.

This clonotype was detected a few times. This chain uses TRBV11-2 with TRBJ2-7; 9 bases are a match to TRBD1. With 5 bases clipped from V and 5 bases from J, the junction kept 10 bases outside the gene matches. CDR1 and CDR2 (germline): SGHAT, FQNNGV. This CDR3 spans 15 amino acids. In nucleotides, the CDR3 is TGTGCCAGCAGCCTCCTGGGACAGGGTAGCCACGAGCAGTACTTC. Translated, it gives CASSLLGQGSHEQYF.

The CDR3 loop is CAISPGTKSREQYF. The CDR3 DNA sequence: TGTGCCATCTCCCCCGGGACCAAAAGTCGGGAGCAGTACTTC. This chain joins TRBV10-3 and TRBJ2-7; D tentatively fits TRBD1 or TRBD2 (5 bases each). Germline V lookup: CDR1 ENHRY, CDR2 SYGVKD. Trimming left V 8 bases short and J 7 bases short, with 21 bases between. The length of the CDR3 is 14 residues.

CDR3 residues: CASSLLYQLYNEQFF. CDR3 DNA: TGCGCCAGCAGCTTGTTGTACCAGCTCTACAATGAGCAGTTCTTC. The chain employs TRBV5-1 and TRBJ2-1; D call uncertain. V shed 1 base and J shed 3 bases, with 11 bases lying between them. Germline loops: CDR1 SGHRS, CDR2 YFSETQ. CDR3 length: 15 residues.

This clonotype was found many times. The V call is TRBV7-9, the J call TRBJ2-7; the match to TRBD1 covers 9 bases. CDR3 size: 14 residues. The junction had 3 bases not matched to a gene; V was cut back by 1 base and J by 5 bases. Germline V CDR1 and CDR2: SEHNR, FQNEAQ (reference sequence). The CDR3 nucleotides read TGTGCCAGCAGCTTAGGTGGGACAGGGAACGAGCAGTACGTC. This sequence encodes CASSLGGTGNEQYV.

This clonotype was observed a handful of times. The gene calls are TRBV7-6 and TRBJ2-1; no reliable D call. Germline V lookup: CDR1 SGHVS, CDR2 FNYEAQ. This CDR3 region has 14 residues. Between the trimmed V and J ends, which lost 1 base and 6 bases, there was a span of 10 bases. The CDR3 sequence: CASSLGNTGNEQFF. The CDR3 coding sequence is TGTGCCAGCAGCTTAGGGAATACGGGCAATGAGCAGTTCTTC. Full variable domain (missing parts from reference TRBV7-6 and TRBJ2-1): GAGVSQSPRYKVTKRGQDVALRCDPISGHVSLYWYRQALGQGPEFLTYFNYEAQQDKSGLPNDRFSAERPEGSISTLTIQRTEQRDSAMYRCASSLGNTGNEQFFGPGTRLTVL.

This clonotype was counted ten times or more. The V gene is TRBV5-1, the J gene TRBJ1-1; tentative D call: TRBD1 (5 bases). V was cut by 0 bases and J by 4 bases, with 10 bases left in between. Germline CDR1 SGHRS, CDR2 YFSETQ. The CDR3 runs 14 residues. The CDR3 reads CASSLAGGTTEAFF. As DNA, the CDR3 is TGCGCCAGCAGCTTGGCCGGGGGGACCACTGAAGCTTTCTTT. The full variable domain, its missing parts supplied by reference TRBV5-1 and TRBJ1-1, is KAGVTQTPRYLIKTRGQQVTLSCSPISGHRSVSWYQQTPGQGLQFLFEYFSETQRNKGNFPGRFSGRQFSNSRSEMNVSTLELGDSALYLCASSLAGGTTEAFFGQGTRLTVV.

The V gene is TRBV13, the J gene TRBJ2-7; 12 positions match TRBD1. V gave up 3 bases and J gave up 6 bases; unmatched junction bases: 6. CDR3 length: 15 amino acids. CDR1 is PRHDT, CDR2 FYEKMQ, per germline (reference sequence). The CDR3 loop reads CASSFVGTGGSEQYF. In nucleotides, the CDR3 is TGTGCCAGCAGCTTTGTTGGGACAGGGGGCAGCGAGCAGTACTTC. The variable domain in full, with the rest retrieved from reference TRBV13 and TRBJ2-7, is AAGVIQSPRHLIKEKRETATLKCYPIPRHDTVYWYQQGPGQDPQFLISFYEKMQSDKGSIPDRFSAQQFSDYHSELNMSSLELGDSALYFCASSFVGTGGSEQYFGPGTRLTVT.

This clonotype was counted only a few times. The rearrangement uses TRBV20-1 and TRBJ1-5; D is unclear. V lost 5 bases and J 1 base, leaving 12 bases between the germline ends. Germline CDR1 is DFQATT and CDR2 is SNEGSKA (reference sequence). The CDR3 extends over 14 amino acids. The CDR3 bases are TGCAGTGCTTTAGGGTTGGCGAGCAATCAGCCCCAGCATTTT. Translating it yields CSALGLASNQPQHF.

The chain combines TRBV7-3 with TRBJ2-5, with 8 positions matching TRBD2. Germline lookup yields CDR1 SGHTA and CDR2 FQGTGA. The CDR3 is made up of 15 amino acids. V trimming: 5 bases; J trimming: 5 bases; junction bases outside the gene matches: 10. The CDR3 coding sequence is TGTGCCAGCAGCCCGGTCGGGGGGGACGTCGAGACCCAGTACTTC. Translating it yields CASSPVGGDVETQYF.

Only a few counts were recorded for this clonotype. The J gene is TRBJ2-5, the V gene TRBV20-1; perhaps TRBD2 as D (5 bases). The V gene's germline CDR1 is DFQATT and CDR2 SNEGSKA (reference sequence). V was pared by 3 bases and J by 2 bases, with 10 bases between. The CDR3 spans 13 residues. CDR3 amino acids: CSASTGIQETQYF. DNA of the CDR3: TGCAGTGCTAGTACCGGGATACAAGAGACCCAGTACTTC.

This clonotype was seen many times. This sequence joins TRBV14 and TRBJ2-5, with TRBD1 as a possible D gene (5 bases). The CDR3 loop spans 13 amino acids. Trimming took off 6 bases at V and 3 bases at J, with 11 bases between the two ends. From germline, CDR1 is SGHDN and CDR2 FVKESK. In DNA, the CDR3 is TGTGCCAGCAGGGCGGACAAGAAAGAGACCCAGTACTTC. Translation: CASRADKKETQYF.

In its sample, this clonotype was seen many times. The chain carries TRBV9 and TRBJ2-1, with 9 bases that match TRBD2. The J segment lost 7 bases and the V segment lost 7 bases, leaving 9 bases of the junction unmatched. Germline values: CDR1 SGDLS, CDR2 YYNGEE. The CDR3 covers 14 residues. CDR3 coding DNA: TGTGCCAGCGGAATGACTAGCGGAGGTAATGAGCAGTTCTTC. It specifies CASGMTSGGNEQFF.

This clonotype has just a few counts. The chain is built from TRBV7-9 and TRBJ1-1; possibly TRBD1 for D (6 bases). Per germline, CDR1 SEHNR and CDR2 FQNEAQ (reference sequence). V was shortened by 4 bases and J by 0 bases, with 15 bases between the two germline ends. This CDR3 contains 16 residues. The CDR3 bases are TGTGCCAGCAGCTCATTCAAAGGACAGTTGAACACTGAAGCTTTCTTT. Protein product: CASSSFKGQLNTEAFF.

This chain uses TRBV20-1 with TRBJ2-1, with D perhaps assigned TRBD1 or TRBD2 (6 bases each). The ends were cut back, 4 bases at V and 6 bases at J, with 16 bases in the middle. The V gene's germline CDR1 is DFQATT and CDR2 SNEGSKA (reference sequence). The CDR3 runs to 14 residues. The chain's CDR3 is CSAIDTTGANEQFF. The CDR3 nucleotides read TGCAGTGCTATCGACACCACGGGGGCCAATGAGCAGTTCTTC.

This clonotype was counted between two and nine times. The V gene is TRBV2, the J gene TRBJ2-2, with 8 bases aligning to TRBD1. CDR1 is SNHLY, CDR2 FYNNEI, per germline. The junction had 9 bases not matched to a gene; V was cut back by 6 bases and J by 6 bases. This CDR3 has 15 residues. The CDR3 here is CASRRTGNSAGELFF. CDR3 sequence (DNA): TGTGCCAGCAGAAGGACAGGGAACAGCGCCGGGGAGCTGTTTTTT.

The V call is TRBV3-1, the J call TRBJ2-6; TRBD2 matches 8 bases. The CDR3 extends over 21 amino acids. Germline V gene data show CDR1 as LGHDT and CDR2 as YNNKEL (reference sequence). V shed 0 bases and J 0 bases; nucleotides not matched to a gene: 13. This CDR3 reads CASSQDRGGRRILSGANVLTF. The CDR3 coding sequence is TGTGCCAGCAGCCAAGATCGGGGGGGGAGGAGGATCCTCTCTGGGGCCAACGTCCTGACTTTC.

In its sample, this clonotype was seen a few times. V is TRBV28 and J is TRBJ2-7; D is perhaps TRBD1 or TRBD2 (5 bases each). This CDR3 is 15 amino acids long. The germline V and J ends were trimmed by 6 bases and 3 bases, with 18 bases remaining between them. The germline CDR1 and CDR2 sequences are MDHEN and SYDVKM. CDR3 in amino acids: CASSRDLNRDYEQYF. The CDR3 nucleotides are TGTGCCAGCAGCCGGGACCTTAACCGGGACTACGAGCAGTACTTC.

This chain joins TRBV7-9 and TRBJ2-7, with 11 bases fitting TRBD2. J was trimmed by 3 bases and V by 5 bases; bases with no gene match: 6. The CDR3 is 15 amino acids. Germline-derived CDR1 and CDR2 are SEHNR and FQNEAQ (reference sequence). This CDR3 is CASSISGRALYEQYF. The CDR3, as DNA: TGTGCCAGCAGCATTAGCGGGAGGGCCCTCTACGAGCAGTACTTC.